The entry below describes one T cell receptor (beta chain). The sample comes from a study of shared clonotypes between healthy human individuals. TCRdb keeps only in-frame clones here, not all; method: immunoSEQ multiplex PCR. The repertoire holds 450,000 to 500,000 clones, 70% to 80% seen once, with about 12% in the top ten. The V segment lost 0 bases and the J segment 2 bases; nucleotides outside the gene matches: 2. The CDR3 spans 14 residues. Germline V gene sequence: CDR1 SGHRS, CDR2 YFSETQ. The receptor was derived from a woman in her thirties or forties in good health. Some clones in this sample may be carry-over from other donors' samples. This chain connects TRBV5-1 to TRBJ2-7; the match to TRBD1 covers 7 bases. Sample: PBMCs. The CDR3 region is CASSLVTGAYEQYF. CDR3 sequence (DNA): TGCGCCAGCAGCTTGGTCACAGGGGCCTACGAGCAGTACTTC.